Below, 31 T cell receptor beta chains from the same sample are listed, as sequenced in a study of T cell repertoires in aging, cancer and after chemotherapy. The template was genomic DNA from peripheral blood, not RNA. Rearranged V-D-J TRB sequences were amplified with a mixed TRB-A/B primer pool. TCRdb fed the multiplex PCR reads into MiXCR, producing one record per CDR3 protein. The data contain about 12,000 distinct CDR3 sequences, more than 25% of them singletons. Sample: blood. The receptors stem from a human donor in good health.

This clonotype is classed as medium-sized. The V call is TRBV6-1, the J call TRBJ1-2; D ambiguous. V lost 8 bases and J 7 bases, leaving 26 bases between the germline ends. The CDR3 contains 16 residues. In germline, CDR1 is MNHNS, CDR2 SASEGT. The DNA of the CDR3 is TGTGCCAGCGTGGCGGAGGTGGTTAGGTTTCTGCGTGGCTACACCTTC. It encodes CASVAEVVRFLRGYTF.

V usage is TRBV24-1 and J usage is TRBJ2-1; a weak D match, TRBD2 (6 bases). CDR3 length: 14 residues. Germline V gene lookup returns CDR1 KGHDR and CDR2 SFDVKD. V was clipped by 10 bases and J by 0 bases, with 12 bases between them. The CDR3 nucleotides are TGTGCCACAGGGGAGGAGAACTCCTACAATGAGCAGTTCTTC. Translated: CATGEENSYNEQFF.

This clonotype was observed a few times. Here the CDR3 reads CSAREVSEQYF. In DNA, the CDR3 is TGCAGTGCTAGAGAGGTCAGTGAGCAGTACTTC. The V and J genes are TRBV20-1 and TRBJ2-7; D is undetermined. V was clipped by 0 bases and J by 7 bases, with 7 bases between them. CDR1 and CDR2 (germline): DFQATT, SNEGSKA (reference sequence). This CDR3 has 11 amino acids.

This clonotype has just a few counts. The CDR3 is CASSSGQKQAFF. Written as DNA, the CDR3 is TGTGCCAGCAGTTCTGGACAGAAGCAAGCTTTCTTT. V and J are TRBV12-3 or TRBV12-4 and TRBJ1-1, with a possible D match to TRBD1 (6 bases). V gave up 4 bases and J gave up 9 bases, with 12 bases separating them. CDR3 length: 12 residues.

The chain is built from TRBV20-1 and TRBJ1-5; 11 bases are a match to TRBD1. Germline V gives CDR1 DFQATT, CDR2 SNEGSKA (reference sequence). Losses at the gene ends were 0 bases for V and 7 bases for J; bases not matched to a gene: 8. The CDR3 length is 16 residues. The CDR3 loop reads CSARDPGTGGSQPQHF. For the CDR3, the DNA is TGCAGTGCTAGAGATCCTGGGACAGGGGGAAGCCAGCCCCAGCATTTT.

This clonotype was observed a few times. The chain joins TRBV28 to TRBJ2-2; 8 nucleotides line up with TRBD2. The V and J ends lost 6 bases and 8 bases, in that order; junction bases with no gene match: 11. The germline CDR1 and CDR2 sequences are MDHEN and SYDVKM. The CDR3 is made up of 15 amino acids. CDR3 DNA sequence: TGTGCCAGCAGATCCGGGACTAGAGTATCTGGGGAGCTGTTTTTT. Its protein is CASRSGTRVSGELFF.

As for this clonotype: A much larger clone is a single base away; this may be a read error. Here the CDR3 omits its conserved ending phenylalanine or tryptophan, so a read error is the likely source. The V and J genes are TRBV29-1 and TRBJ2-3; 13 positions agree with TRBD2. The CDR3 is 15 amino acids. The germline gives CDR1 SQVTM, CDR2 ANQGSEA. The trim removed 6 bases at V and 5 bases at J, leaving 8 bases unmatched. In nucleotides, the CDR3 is TGCAGCGTCATCCCGACTAGCGGGGGGAAAGATACGCAGTATTCT. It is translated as CSVIPTSGGKDTQYS.

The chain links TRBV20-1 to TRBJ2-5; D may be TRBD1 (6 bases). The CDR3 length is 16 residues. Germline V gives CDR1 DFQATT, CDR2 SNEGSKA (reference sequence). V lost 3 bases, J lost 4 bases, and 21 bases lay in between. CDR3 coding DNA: TGCAGTGCTAGTAGACGGGGCAGGGGCCCCGGAGAGACCCAGTACTTC. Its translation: CSASRRGRGPGETQYF.

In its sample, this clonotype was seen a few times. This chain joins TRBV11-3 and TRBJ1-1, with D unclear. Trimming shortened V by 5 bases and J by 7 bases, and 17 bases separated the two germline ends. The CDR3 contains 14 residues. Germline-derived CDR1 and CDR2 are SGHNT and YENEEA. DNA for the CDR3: TGTGCCAGCAGCCTCACATACCCCACCGGTGAAGCTTTCTTT. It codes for CASSLTYPTGEAFF.

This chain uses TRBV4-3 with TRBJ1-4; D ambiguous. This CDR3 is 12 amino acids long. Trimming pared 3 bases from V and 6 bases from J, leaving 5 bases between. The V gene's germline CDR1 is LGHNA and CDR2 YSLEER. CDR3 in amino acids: CASSHPYEKLFF. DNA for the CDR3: TGCGCCAGCAGCCATCCCTATGAAAAACTGTTTTTT.

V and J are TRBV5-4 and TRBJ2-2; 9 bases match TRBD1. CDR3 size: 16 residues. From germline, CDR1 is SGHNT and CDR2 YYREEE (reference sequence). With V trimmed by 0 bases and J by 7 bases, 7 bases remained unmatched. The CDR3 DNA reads TGTGCCAGCAGCTTGGGGGGACAGGGCGGTAGCGGGGAGCTGTTTTTT. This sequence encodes CASSLGGQGGSGELFF.

CDR3 nucleotide sequence: TGTGCCAGCAGTTACTTCGGGACGGTCGGGGATGAGCAGTTCTTC. Amino acids: CASSYFGTVGDEQFF. The rearrangement uses TRBV6-5 and TRBJ2-1; possibly TRBD1 or TRBD2 for D (5 bases each). The CDR3 is 15 amino acids. CDR1 and CDR2 (germline): MNHEY, SVGAGI. Trimming took off 1 base at V and 8 bases at J, with 15 bases between the two ends.

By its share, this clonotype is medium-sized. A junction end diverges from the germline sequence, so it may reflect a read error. CDR3 sequence (DNA): TGTGCCAGCAGCCCTATCGAGGGGTCCTTC. Translation: CASSPIEGSF. The chain carries TRBV7-9 and TRBJ1-2; possible D gene TRBD1, 5 bases. The germline V gene encodes CDR1 SEHNR and CDR2 FQNEAQ (reference sequence). The CDR3 sequence is 10 residues long.

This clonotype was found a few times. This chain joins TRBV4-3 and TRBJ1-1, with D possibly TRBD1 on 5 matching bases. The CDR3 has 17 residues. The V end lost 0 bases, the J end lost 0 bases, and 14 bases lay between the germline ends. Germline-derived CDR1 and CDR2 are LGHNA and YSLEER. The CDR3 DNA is TGCGCCAGCAGCCAAGATCTCGGGGGGGATATGAACACTGAAGCTTTCTTT. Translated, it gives CASSQDLGGDMNTEAFF.

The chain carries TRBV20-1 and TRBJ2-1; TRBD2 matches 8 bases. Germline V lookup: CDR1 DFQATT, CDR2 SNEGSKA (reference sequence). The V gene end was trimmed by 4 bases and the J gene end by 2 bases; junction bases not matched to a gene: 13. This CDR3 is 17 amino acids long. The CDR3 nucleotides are TGCAGTGCTACCCCCTTCAGGGTAGCGGGAACCTACAATGAGCAGTTCTTC. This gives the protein CSATPFRVAGTYNEQFF.

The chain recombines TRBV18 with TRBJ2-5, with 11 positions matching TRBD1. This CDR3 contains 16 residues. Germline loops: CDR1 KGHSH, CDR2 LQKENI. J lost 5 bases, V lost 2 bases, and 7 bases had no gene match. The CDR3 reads CASSPRRTGGEETQYF. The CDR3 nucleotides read TGTGCCAGCTCACCAAGACGGACAGGGGGCGAGGAGACCCAGTACTTC.

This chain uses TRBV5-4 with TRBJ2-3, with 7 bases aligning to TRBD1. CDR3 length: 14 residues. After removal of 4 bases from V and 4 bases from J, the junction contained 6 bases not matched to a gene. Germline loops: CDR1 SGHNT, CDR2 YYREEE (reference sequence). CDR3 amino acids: CASSGLQGPDTQYF. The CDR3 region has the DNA TGTGCCAGCAGCGGATTACAGGGGCCAGATACGCAGTATTTT.

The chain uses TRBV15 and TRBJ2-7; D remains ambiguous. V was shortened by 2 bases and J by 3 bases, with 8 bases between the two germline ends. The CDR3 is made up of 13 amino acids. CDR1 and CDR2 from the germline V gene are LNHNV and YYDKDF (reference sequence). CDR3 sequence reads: CATSRPENYEQYF. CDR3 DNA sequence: TGTGCCACCAGCAGACCGGAGAACTACGAGCAGTACTTC.

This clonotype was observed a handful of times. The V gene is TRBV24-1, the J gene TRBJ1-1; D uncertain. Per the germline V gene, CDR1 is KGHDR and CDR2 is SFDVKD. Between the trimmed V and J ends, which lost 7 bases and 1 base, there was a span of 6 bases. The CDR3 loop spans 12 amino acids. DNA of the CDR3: TGTGCCACCAGAAACAGGAACACTGAAGCTTTCTTT. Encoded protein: CATRNRNTEAFF.

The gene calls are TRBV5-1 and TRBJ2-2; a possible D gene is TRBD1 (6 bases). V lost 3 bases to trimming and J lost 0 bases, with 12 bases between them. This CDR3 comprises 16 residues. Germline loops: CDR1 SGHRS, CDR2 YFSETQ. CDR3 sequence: CASSSGQTSNTGELFF. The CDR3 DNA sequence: TGCGCCAGCAGCTCCGGACAGACCTCGAACACCGGGGAGCTGTTTTTT.

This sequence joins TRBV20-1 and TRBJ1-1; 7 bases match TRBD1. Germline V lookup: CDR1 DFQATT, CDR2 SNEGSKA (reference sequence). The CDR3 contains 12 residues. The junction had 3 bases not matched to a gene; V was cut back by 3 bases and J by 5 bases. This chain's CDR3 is CSASAGGTEAFF. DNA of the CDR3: TGCAGTGCTAGCGCAGGGGGGACTGAAGCTTTCTTT.

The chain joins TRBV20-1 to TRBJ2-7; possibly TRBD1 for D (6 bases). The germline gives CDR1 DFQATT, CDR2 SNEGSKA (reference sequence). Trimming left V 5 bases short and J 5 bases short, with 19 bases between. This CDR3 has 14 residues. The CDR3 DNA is TGCAGTGCTCCTCCGACAGGAAGGTTGGACGAGCAGTACGTC. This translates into CSAPPTGRLDEQYV.

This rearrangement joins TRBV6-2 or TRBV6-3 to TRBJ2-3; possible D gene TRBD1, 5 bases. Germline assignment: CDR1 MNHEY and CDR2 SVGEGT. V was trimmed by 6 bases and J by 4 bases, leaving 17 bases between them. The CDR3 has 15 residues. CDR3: CASRQTGIRPDTQYF. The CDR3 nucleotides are TGTGCCAGCAGACAAACAGGTATCCGTCCAGATACGCAGTATTTT.

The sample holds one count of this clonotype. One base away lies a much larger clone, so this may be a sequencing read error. This CDR3 is CASSEFGSYEQYF. For the CDR3, the DNA is TGTGCCAGCAGTGAATTCGGATCCTACGAGCAGTACTTC. The chain employs TRBV6-5 and TRBJ2-7; no definite D call. The CDR3 has 13 residues. V gave up 5 bases and J gave up 1 base, with 9 bases separating them. CDR1 and CDR2 from the germline V gene are MNHEY and SVGAGI.

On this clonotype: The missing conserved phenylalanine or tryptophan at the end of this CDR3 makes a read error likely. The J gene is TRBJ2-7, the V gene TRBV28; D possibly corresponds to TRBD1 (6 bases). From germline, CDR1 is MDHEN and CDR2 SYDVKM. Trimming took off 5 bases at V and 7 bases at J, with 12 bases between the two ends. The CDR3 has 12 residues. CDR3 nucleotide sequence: TGTGCCAGCAGTCCCAGGGGTTGGGAGCAGTACGAC. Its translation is CASSPRGWEQYD.

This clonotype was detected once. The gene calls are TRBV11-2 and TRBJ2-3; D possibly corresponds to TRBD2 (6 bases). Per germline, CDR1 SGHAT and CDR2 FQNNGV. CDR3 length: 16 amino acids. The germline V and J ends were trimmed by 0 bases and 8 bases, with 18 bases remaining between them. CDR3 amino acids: CASSLEGTPGIGTQYF. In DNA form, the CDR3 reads TGTGCCAGCAGCTTAGAAGGGACTCCAGGAATAGGTACGCAGTATTTT. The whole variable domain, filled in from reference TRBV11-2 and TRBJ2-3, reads EAGVAQSPRYKIIEKRQSVAFWCNPISGHATLYWYQQILGQGPKLLIQFQNNGVVDDSQLPKDRFSAERLKGVDSTLKIQPAKLEDSAVYLCASSLEGTPGIGTQYFGPGTRLTVL.

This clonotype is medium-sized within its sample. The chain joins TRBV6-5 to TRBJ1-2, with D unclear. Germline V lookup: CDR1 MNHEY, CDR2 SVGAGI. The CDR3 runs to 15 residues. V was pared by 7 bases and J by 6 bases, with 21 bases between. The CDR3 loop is CASKYLGGSRDGYTF. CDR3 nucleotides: TGTGCCAGCAAATACCTCGGAGGGAGCCGGGATGGCTACACCTTC.

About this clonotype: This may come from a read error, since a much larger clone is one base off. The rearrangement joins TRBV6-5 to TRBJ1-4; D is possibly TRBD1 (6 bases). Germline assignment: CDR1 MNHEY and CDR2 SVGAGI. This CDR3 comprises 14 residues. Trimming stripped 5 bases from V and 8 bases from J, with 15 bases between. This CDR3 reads CASSLAGVGEKLFF. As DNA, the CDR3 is TGTGCCAGCAGTCTGGCAGGGGTGGGGGAAAAACTGTTTTTT.

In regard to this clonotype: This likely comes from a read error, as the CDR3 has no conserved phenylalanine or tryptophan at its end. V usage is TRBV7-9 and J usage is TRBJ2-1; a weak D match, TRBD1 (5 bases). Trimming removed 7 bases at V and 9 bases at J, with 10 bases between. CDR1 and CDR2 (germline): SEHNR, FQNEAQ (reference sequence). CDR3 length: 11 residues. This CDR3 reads CASKGKGEQFL. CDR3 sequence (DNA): TGTGCCAGCAAGGGGAAGGGTGAGCAGTTCTTA.

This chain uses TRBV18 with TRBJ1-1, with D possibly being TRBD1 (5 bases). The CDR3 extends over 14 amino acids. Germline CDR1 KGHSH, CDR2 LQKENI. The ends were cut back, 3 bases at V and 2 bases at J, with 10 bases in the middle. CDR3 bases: TGTGCCAGCTCACCCCGGGGGAGAAACACTGAAGCTTTCTTT. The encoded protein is CASSPRGRNTEAFF. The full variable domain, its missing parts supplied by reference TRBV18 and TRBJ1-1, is NAGVMQNPRHLVRRRGQEARLRCSPMKGHSHVYWYRQLPEEGLKFMVYLQKENIIDESGMPKERFSAEFPKEGPSILRIQQVVRGDSAAYFCASSPRGRNTEAFFGQGTRLTVV.

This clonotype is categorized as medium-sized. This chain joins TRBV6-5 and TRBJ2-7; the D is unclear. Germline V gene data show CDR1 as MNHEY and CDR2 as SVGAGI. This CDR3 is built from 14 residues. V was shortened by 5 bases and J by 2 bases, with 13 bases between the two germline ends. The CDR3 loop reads CASSTDLWAYEQYF. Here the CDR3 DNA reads TGTGCCAGCAGTACGGATCTTTGGGCCTACGAGCAGTACTTC.